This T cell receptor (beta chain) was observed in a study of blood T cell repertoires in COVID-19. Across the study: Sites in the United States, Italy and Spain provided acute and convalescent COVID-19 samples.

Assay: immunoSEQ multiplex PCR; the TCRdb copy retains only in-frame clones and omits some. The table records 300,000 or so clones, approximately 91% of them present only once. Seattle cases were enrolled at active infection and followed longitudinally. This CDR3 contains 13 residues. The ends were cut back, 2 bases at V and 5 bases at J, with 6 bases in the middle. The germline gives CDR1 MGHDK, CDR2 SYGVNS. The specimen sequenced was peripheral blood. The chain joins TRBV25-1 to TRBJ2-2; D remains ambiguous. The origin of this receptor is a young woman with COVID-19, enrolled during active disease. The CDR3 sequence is CASSEGLTGELFF. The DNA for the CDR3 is TGTGCCAGCAGTGAAGGGCTTACCGGGGAGCTGTTTTTT.